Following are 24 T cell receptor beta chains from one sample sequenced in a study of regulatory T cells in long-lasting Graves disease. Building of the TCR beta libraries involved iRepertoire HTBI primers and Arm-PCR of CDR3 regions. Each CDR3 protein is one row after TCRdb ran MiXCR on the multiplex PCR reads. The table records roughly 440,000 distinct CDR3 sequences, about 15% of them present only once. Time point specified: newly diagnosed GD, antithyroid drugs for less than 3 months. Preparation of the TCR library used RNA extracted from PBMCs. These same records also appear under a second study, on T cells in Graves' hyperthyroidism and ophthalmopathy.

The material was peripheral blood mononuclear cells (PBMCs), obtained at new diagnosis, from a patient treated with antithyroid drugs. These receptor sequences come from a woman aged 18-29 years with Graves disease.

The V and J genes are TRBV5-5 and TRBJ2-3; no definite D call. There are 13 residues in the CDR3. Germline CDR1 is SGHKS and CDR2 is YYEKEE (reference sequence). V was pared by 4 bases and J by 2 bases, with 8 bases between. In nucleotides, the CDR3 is TGTGCCAGCAGCCCTTGGACCACAGATACGCAGTATTTT. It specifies CASSPWTTDTQYF.

In nucleotides, the CDR3 is TGTGCCAGCAGTCACAATTCCTTGACAGCGCACTACGAGCAGTACTTC. Translated, it gives CASSHNSLTAHYEQYF. V and J are TRBV3-1 and TRBJ2-7; maybe TRBD1 (5 bases). Between the trimmed V and J ends, which lost 6 bases and 3 bases, there was a span of 21 bases. Germline V lookup: CDR1 LGHDT, CDR2 YNNKEL (reference sequence). This CDR3 comprises 16 residues.

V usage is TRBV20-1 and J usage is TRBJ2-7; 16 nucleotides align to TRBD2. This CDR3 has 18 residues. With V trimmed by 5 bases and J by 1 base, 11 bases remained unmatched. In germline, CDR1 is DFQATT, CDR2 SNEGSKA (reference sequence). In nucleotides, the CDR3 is TGCAGTGCTCTGCCCGGGACTAGCGGGAGGGGGGTATCCTACGAGCAGTACTTC. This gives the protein CSALPGTSGRGVSYEQYF.

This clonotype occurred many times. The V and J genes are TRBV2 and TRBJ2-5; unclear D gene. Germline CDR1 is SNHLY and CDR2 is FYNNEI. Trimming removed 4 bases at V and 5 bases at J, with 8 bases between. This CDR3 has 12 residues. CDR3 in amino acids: CASSASGETQYF. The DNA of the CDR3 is TGTGCCAGCAGTGCGTCCGGGGAGACCCAGTACTTC.

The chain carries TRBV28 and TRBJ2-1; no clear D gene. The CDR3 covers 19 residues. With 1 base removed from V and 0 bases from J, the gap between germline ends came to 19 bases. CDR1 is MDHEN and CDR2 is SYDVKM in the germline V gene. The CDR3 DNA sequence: TGTGCCAGCAGTTTATCCATTGACCTGGCGACCCCCTCCTACAATGAGCAGTTCTTC. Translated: CASSLSIDLATPSYNEQFF.

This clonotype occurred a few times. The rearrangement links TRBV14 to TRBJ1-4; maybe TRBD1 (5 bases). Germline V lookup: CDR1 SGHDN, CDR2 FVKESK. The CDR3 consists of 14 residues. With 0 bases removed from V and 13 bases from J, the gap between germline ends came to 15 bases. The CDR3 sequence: CASSQDGLRQGLFF. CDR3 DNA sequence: TGTGCCAGCAGCCAAGATGGGCTACGTCAGGGACTGTTTTTT.

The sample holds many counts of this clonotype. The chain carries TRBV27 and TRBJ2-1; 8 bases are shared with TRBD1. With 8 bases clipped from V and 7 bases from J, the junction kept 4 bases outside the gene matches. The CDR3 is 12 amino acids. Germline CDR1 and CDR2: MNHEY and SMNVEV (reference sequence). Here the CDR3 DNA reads TGTGCCAGCCTGGACAGGGTAAATGAGCAGTTCTTC. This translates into CASLDRVNEQFF.

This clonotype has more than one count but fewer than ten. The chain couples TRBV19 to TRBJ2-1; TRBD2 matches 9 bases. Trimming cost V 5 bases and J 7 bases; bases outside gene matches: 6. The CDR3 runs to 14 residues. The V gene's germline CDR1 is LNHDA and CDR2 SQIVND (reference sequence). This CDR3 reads CASSWLAGLNEQFF. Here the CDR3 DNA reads TGTGCCAGTAGTTGGCTAGCGGGACTTAATGAGCAGTTCTTC.

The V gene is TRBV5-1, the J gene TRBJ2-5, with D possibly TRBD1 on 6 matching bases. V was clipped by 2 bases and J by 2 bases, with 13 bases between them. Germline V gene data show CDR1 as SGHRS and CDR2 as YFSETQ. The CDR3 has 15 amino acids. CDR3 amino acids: CASSLGSGQQETQYF. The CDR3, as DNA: TGCGCCAGCAGCTTAGGTTCGGGACAACAAGAGACCCAGTACTTC. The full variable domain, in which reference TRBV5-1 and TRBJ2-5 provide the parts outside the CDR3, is KAGVTQTPRYLIKTRGQQVTLSCSPISGHRSVSWYQQTPGQGLQFLFEYFSETQRNKGNFPGRFSGRQFSNSRSEMNVSTLELGDSALYLCASSLGSGQQETQYFGPGTRLLVL.

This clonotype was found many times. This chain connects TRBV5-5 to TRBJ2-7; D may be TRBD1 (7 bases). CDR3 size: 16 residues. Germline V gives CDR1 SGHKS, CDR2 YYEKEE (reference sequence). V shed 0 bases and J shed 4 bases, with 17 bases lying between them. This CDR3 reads CASSLGPGGSKYEQYF. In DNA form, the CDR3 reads TGTGCCAGCAGCTTGGGGCCAGGGGGGTCAAAGTACGAGCAGTACTTC.

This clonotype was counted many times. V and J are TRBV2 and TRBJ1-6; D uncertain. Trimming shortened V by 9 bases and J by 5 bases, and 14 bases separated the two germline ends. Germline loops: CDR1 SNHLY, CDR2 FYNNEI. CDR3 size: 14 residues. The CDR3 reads CASLSQLNNSPLHF. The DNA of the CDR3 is TGTGCCAGTTTATCACAGCTTAATAATTCACCCCTCCACTTT.

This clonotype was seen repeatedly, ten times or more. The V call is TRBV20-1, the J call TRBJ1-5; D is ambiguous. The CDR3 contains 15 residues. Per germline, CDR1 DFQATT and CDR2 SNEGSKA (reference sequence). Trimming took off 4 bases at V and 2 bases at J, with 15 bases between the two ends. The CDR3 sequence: CSAIPTERGNQPQHF. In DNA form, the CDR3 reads TGCAGTGCTATCCCAACAGAGAGGGGCAATCAGCCCCAGCATTTT.

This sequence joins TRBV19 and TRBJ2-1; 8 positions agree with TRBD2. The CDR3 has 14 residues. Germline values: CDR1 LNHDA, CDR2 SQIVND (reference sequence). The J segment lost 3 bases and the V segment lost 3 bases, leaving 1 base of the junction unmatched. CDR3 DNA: TGTGCCAGTAGTATGGGACTAGACTACAATGAGCAGTTCTTC. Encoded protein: CASSMGLDYNEQFF.

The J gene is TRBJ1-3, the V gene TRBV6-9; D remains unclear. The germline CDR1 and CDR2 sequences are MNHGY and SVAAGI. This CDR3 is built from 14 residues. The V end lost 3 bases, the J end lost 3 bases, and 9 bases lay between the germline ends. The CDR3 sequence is CASSYTGVGNTIYF. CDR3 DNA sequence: TGTGCCAGCAGTTACACGGGAGTTGGAAACACCATATATTTT.

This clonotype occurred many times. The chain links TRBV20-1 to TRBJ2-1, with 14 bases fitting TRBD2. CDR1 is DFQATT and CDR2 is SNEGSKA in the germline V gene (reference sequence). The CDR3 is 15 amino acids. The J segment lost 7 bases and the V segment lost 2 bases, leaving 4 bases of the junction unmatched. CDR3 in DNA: TGCAGTGCTAGATATGGGACTAGCGGGAGTAATGAGCAGTTCTTC. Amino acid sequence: CSARYGTSGSNEQFF.

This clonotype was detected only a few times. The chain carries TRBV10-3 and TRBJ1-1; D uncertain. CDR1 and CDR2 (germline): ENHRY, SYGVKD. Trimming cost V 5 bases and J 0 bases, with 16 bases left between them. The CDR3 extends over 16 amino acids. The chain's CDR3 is CAISPSTTTMNTEAFF. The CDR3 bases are TGTGCCATCAGTCCATCGACAACCACTATGAACACTGAAGCTTTCTTT.

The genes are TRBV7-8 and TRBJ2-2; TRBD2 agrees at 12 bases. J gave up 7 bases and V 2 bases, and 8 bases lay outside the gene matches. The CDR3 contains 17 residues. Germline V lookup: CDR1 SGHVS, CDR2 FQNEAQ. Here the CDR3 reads CASSLLTSGSSVGELFF. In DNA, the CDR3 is TGTGCCAGCAGCTTATTGACTAGCGGGAGTTCGGTCGGGGAGCTGTTTTTT.

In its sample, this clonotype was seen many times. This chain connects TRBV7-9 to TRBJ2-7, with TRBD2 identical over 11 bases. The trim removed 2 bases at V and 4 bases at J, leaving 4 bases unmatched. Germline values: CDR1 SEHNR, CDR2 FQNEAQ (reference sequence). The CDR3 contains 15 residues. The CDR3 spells CASSLPGLAAYEQYF. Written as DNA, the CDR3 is TGTGCCAGCAGCTTACCGGGACTAGCGGCTTACGAGCAGTACTTC.

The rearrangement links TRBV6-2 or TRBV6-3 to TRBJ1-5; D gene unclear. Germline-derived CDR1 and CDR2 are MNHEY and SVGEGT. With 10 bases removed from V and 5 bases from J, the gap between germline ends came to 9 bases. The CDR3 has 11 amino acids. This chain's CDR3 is CATGSYQPQHF. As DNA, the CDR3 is TGTGCCACCGGTTCCTATCAGCCCCAGCATTTT.

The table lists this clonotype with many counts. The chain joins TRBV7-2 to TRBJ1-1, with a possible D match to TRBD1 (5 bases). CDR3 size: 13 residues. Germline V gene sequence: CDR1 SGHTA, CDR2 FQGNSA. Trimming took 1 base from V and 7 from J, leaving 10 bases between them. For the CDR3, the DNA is TGTGCCAGCAGCTTAGTTGGGGGGGATGAAGCTTTCTTT. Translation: CASSLVGGDEAFF.

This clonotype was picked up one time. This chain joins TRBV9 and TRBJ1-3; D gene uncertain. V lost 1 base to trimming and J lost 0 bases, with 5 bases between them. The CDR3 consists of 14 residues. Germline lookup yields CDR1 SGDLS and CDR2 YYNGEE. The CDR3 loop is CASSVLSSGNTIYF. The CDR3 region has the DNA TGTGCCAGCAGCGTACTTAGCTCTGGAAACACCATATATTTT.

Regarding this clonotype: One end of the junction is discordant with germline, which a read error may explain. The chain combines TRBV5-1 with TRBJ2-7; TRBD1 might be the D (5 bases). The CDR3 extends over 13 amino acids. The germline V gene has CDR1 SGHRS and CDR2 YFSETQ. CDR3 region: CASSLIRGYEQCF. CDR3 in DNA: TGCGCCAGCAGCTTGATAAGGGGCTACGAGCAGTGCTTC.

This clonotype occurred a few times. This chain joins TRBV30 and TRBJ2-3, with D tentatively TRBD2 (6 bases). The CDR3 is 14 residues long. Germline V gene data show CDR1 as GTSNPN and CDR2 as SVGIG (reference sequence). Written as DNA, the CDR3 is TGTGCTACTCAGGAGGGAGTTCGAGCTGATACGCAGTATTTT. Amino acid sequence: CATQEGVRADTQYF.

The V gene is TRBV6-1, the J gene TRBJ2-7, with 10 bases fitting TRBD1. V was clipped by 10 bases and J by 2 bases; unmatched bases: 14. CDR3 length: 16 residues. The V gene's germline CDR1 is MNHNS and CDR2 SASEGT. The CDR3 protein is CATLAQGGTGAYEQYF. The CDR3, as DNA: TGTGCCACCCTGGCACAGGGCGGGACAGGGGCCTACGAGCAGTACTTC.